Listed below are T cell receptor beta chains from one sample, sequenced in a study of regulatory T cells in long-lasting Graves disease. TCRdb ran MiXCR on the multiplex PCR reads and lists one entry per CDR3 protein. The data hold 360,000 or so distinct CDR3 sequences, with around 16% observed a single time. This same sample was also part of a study on T cells in Graves' hyperthyroidism and ophthalmopathy.

The input for sequencing was peripheral blood mononuclear cells (PBMCs), taken at new diagnosis, from a patient treated with antithyroid drugs. The source is a woman aged 18-35 years with Graves disease. CDR3s include the opening cysteine and the closing phenylalanine or tryptophan. The order of the fields is J gene, V gene, CDR3 protein.

TRBJ2-3	TRBV5-1	CASSLKTSGSTDTQYF
TRBJ2-5	TRBV2	CASNEGAGQKKETQYF
TRBJ2-3	TRBV12-3/TRBV12-4	CASRHSSLGLADTQYF
TRBJ1-6	TRBV5-1	CASSSGDPLQSPLHF
TRBJ2-2	TRBV6-1	CASSGTQTGELFF
TRBJ2-6	TRBV5-1	CASSSGDAGANVLTF
TRBJ2-1	TRBV12-3/TRBV12-4	CASSFGTSSNEQFF
TRBJ1-2	TRBV28	CASSFPLPRDGYGYTF
TRBJ1-2	TRBV24-1	CATSDTGGGYGYTF
TRBJ2-1	TRBV28	CASTSGVGEQFF
TRBJ2-7	TRBV5-1	CASSLGLAGRGEQYF
TRBJ2-7	TRBV24-1	CATSRTGNFHEQYF
TRBJ2-5	TRBV18	CASSPDSQETQYF
TRBJ2-1	TRBV20-1	CSASTVASQTEQFF
TRBJ2-2	TRBV12-3/TRBV12-4	CASSAAGGRAGELFF
TRBJ1-5	TRBV28	CASSPRGISNQPQHF